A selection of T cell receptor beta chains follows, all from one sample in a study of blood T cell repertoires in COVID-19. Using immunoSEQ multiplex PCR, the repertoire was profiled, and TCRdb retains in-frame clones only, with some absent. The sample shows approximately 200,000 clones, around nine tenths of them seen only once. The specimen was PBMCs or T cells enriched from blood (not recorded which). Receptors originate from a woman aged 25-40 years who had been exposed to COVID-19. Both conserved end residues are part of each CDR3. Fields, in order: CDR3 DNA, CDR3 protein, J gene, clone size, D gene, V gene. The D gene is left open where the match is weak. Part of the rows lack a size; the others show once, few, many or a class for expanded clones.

TGTGCCAGCAGCCGGGAGCGGGGGAGCTCCCAAGAGACCCAGTACTTC CASSRERGSSQETQYF TRBJ2-5 NA TRBD2 TRBV5-4
TGTGCCAGCAGCCCCGCCGGGACAGGGTGGTACGAGCAGTACTTC CASSPAGTGWYEQYF TRBJ2-7 NA TRBD1 TRBV7-9
TGTGCCAGCAGCCATGGGGGGGCTGGGGCCAACGTCCTGACTTTC CASSHGGAGANVLTF TRBJ2-6 few TRBD2 TRBV7-2
TGTGCCAGTAAGGCCCGCGGCCGCGATCAGCCCCAGCATTTT CASKARGRDQPQHF TRBJ1-5 NA NA TRBV19
TGCGCCAGCAGCTTAGAGGTCAGCACTGAAGCTTTCTTT CASSLEVSTEAFF TRBJ1-1 NA NA TRBV5-1
TGTGCCACCAGAGGAGGGCAGTACTTC CATRGGQYF TRBJ2-7 NA NA TRBV24-1
TGTGCCAGTAGGCGGGGACAGTTTACAGATACGCAGTATTTT CASRRGQFTDTQYF TRBJ2-3 NA NA TRBV19
TGCGCCAGCAGCTCCATCCGACTAGCATACGAGCAGTACTTC CASSSIRLAYEQYF TRBJ2-7 NA TRBD2 TRBV4-1
TGTGCCAGCAGACCGACTCGGGGCTACACCTTC CASRPTRGYTF TRBJ1-2 NA NA TRBV6-9
TGTGCCAGCAGTCCCTCAGGGTATGGCTACACCTTC CASSPSGYGYTF TRBJ1-2 once NA TRBV28
TGCGCCAGCAGCGGAGGGGGCACTGGAAACACCATATATTTT CASSGGGTGNTIYF TRBJ1-3 NA TRBD1 TRBV5-1
TGCGCCAGCAGCTACAGGGGTGGTGGAACTGAAGCTTTCTTT CASSYRGGGTEAFF TRBJ1-1 NA TRBD1 TRBV5-1
TGTGCCAGCGAGGGGACAGGCACCTACGAGCAGTACTTC CASEGTGTYEQYF TRBJ2-7 NA TRBD1 TRBV5-6
TGTGCCAGCAGCTTCCGACCGGGACAGGGGGCCTATGGCTACACCTTC CASSFRPGQGAYGYTF TRBJ1-2 NA TRBD1 TRBV7-8
TGTGCCAGCAGCGGACTAGCTGATGAGACCCAGTACTTC CASSGLADETQYF TRBJ2-5 NA TRBD2 TRBV14
TGTGCCTCCTGGGGGGGGAGAGGCAATCAGCCCCAGCATTTT CASWGGRGNQPQHF TRBJ1-5 NA NA TRBV28
TGTGCCTGGAGACAAATGAACACTGAAGCTTTCTTT CAWRQMNTEAFF TRBJ1-1 NA NA TRBV30
TGTGCCACCAGTGGGCATCCGAACTACGAGCAGTACTTC CATSGHPNYEQYF TRBJ2-7 NA NA TRBV24-1
TGTGCCAGCAGCCAGGGACTTTATGGTTCCACCGGGGAGCTGTTTTTT CASSQGLYGSTGELFF TRBJ2-2 NA NA TRBV3-1/TRBV3-2
TGTGCCAGCAGTGTCCCACAGGGGGCAGTCGAGAATTCACCCCTCCACTTT CASSVPQGAVENSPLHF TRBJ1-6 NA TRBD1 TRBV6-1
TGTGCCAGCAACTCAGGGGGTAATTCACCCCTCCACTTT CASNSGGNSPLHF TRBJ1-6 NA TRBD1 TRBV2
TGTGCCTCCGCCAGGGAGGACACCGGGGAGCTGTTTTTT CASAREDTGELFF TRBJ2-2 NA NA TRBV10-3
TGTGCTAGTGGTAAGGACAGATCGAAGACCCAGTACTTC CASGKDRSKTQYF TRBJ2-5 once NA TRBV12-5
TGTGCTAGTGGGACTAGCGGGGAATGGGGCTCCTACGAGCAGTACTTC CASGTSGEWGSYEQYF TRBJ2-7 many TRBD2 TRBV12-5
TGCGCCAGCAGCTTGGCAGACGGGACAGGGAATTCACCCCTCCACTTT CASSLADGTGNSPLHF TRBJ1-6 NA TRBD1 TRBV5-1
TGTGCCAGCTCACCTCCGAGACAGGGCACTGAAGCTTTCTTT CASSPPRQGTEAFF TRBJ1-1 NA TRBD1 TRBV18
TGTGCTTCCGGGACAGGGGGCCCTGAAGCTTTCTTT CASGTGGPEAFF TRBJ1-1 NA TRBD1 TRBV19
TGTGCCAGCAGCCAAGGCGGAGCCACCGGGGAGCTGTTTTTT CASSQGGATGELFF TRBJ2-2 NA NA TRBV4-2
TGTGCCAGCAGCCCTACAGGGGGCGGTGGCTACACCTTC CASSPTGGGGYTF TRBJ1-2 NA TRBD1 TRBV5-6
TGTGCCAGTAGTACCACACCCCAGGGCTACAATGAGCAGTTCTTC CASSTTPQGYNEQFF TRBJ2-1 NA NA TRBV19
TGTGCCAGTAGTATCCGAGGGCGCGAGACCCAGTACTTC CASSIRGRETQYF TRBJ2-5 NA NA TRBV19
TGCAGCCCCCTAAGATACGAGCAGTACTTC CSPLRYEQYF TRBJ2-7 NA NA TRBV29-1
TGTGCCTGGACTAGCGGGGGGCCCGGGGAGCTGTTTTTT CAWTSGGPGELFF TRBJ2-2 NA TRBD2 TRBV30
TGTGCCACCAGTGAGCCGGGACAGGGAGATACGCAGTATTTT CATSEPGQGDTQYF TRBJ2-3 NA TRBD1 TRBV24-1
TGTGCCAGCAGTTGGGGCTCGACCCAGTACTTC CASSWGSTQYF TRBJ2-5 NA NA TRBV6-5
TGCGCCAGCAGCTTTCCTAGCGGGGGCTACAATGAGCAGTTCTTC CASSFPSGGYNEQFF TRBJ2-1 NA TRBD2 TRBV5-1
TGCGCCAGCAGCTTGGACAGGGTTTACGAGCAGTACTTC CASSLDRVYEQYF TRBJ2-7 NA NA TRBV5-1
TGTGCCAGCAGCCCGGCGTTCGTGGGACAGGGTCTTTGGCAGTACTTC CASSPAFVGQGLWQYF TRBJ2-7 NA TRBD1 TRBV13
TGCGCCAGCAGCTTGTCCGGGGGAAACACCGGGGAGCTGTTTTTT CASSLSGGNTGELFF TRBJ2-2 NA NA TRBV5-1
TGTGCCAGCAGCTTTCTTTCAGGGGGCAATCAGCCCCAGCATTTT CASSFLSGGNQPQHF TRBJ1-5 NA NA TRBV5-8
TGTGCCAGCAGTTTAGGCCCGACAATCGCGGGGTTAGCCAAAAACATTCAGTACTTC CASSLGPTIAGLAKNIQYF TRBJ2-4 NA NA TRBV27
TGTGCCAGCAATCAGGGACAGGGGGCGGGTGAAGCTTTCTTT CASNQGQGAGEAFF TRBJ1-1 NA TRBD1 TRBV2
TGTGCCAGCAGCTTAGGCTTAACTTTGATCCCTCCGCACGAGCAGTACTTC CASSLGLTLIPPHEQYF TRBJ2-7 NA NA TRBV7-2
TGTGCCAGCAGCTTAGAAACAGTTGAACTGTTTTTT CASSLETVELFF TRBJ1-4 NA NA TRBV7-9
TGTGCCAGCAGTTTAGGGCAGAACTATGGCTACACCTTC CASSLGQNYGYTF TRBJ1-2 once NA TRBV27